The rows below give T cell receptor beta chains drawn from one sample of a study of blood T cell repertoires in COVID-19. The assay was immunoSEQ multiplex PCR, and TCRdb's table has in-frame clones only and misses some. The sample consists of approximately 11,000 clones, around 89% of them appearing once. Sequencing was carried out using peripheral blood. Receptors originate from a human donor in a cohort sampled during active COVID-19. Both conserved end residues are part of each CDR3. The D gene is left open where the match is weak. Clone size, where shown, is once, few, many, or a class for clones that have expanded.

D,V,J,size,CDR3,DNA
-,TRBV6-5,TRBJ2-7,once,CASRGDTTYEQYF,TGTGCCAGCAGGGGGGACACGACCTACGAGCAGTACTTC
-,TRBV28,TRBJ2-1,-,CASSSATSSSYNEQFF,TGTGCCAGCAGTTCAGCGACTAGTAGCTCCTACAATGAGCAGTTCTTC
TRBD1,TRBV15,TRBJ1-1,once,CATSPDRYTEAFF,TGTGCCACCAGCCCGGACAGGTACACTGAAGCTTTCTTT
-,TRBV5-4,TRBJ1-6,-,CASSLTGSNSPLHF,TGTGCCAGCAGCTTGACAGGTTCGAATTCACCCCTCCACTTT
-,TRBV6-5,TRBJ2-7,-,CASTTRGMLEQYF,TGTGCCAGCACCACCCGCGGGATGCTCGAGCAGTACTTC
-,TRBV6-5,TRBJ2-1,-,CASGGATYNEQFF,TGTGCCAGCGGCGGGGCCACCTACAATGAGCAGTTCTTC
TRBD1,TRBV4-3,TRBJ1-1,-,CASSQGTGGPHTEAFF,TGCGCCAGCAGCCAAGGGACAGGGGGTCCCCACACTGAAGCTTTCTTT
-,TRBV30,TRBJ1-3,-,CAWSVGVAGNTIYF,TGTGCCTGGAGTGTAGGAGTGGCGGGAAACACCATATATTTT
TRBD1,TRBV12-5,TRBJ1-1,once,CASGPLGTVRTEAFF,TGTGCTAGTGGTCCCCTCGGGACAGTCCGAACTGAAGCTTTCTTT
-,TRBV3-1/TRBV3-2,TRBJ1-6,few,CASSQVRGPNSPLHF,TGTGCCAGCAGCCAAGTCAGGGGCCCGAATTCACCCCTCCACTTT
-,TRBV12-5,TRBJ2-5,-,CASGLGSGRETQYF,TGTGCTAGTGGTTTGGGTAGCGGCCGGGAGACCCAGTACTTC
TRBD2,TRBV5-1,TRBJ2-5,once,CASSLTSGEGETQYF,TGCGCCAGCAGCCTGACTAGCGGGGAGGGAGAGACCCAGTACTTC
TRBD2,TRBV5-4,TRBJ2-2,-,CASSFPRGANTGELFF,TGTGCCAGCAGCTTCCCGCGGGGGGCCAACACCGGGGAGCTGTTTTTT
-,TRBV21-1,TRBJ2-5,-,CASSKARQTEAGQETQYF,TGTGCCAGCAGCAAAGCCCGGCAAACCGAGGCCGGACAAGAGACCCAGTACTTC
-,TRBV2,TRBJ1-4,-,CASSFDEKLFF,TGTGCCAGCTCCTTCGATGAAAAACTGTTTTTT
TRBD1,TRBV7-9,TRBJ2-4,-,CASSPRGLQNIQYF,TGTGCCAGCAGCCCCAGGGGGCTCCAAAACATTCAGTACTTC
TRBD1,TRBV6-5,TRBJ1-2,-,CASSYSNRGGYGYTF,TGTGCCAGCAGTTACTCGAACAGGGGGGGCTATGGCTACACCTTC
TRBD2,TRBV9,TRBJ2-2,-,CASSFLAGDTGELFF,TGTGCCAGCAGCTTTCTAGCGGGGGATACCGGGGAGCTGTTTTTT
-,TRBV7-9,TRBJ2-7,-,CASSLGRGPAGQQYF,TGTGCCAGCAGCTTAGGGCGGGGCCCCGCCGGCCAGCAGTACTTC
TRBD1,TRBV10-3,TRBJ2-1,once,CAIGTAVNEQFF,TGTGCCATCGGGACAGCTGTCAATGAGCAGTTCTTC
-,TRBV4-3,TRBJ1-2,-,CASSHLTNRDGYTF,TGCGCCAGCAGCCACCTGACGAACAGGGATGGCTACACCTTC
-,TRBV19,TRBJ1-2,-,CASSPQGRRSNYGYTF,TGTGCCAGTAGTCCCCAAGGGAGAAGATCTAACTATGGCTACACCTTC